The rows below give T cell receptor beta chains drawn from one sample of a study of T cells after posttransplantation cyclophosphamide. This table comes from immunoSEQ multiplex PCR, and its TCRdb copy is limited to in-frame clones, with some not included. The sample includes nearly 25,000 clones, none of them occurring once. The sample consisted of PBMCs. The receptors come from a woman aged 45-65 years in good health, CMV-negative, and a related stem cell transplant donor. Each CDR3 is given with its conserved first and last residue. A D gene is named only where the DNA matches it firmly. Clone size appears in some rows only: once, few, many, or a class for an expanded clone.

TRBJ2-7,NA,many,TRBV9,CASSAEAGSEYEQYF,TGTGCCAGCAGCGCAGAGGCGGGAAGCGAATACGAGCAGTACTTC
TRBJ2-5,NA,many,TRBV29-1,CSVEESPQETQYF,TGCAGCGTTGAAGAAAGCCCCCAAGAGACCCAGTACTTC
TRBJ2-1,NA,many,TRBV19,CASGRTREMFYNEQFF,TGTGCCAGTGGGAGGACAAGGGAGATGTTTTACAATGAGCAGTTCTTC
TRBJ1-6,TRBD1,NA,TRBV25-1,CASSAARDRGRGLPLHF,TGTGCCAGCAGTGCTGCTAGGGACAGGGGGCGCGGTTTACCCCTCCACTTT
TRBJ1-1,NA,few,TRBV6-1,CAITAGVNTEAFF,TGTGCCATCACAGCAGGGGTGAACACTGAAGCTTTCTTT
TRBJ1-1,NA,many,TRBV4-1,CASSQGYRNTEAFF,TGCGCCAGCAGCCAAGGGTACAGGAACACTGAAGCTTTCTTT
TRBJ2-7,NA,many,TRBV5-1,CASSASRDIYEQYF,TGCGCCAGCAGCGCTTCACGGGACATCTACGAGCAGTACTTC
TRBJ1-1,TRBD1,many,TRBV4-2,CASTPGQGNTEAFF,TGTGCCAGCACTCCGGGACAGGGGAACACTGAAGCTTTCTTT
TRBJ1-2,TRBD1,many,TRBV7-3,CASSSRQGDGYTF,TGTGCCAGCAGCTCCAGACAGGGGGACGGCTACACCTTC
TRBJ2-5,TRBD2,many,TRBV6-1,CASSAHGLASGLKETQYF,TGTGCCAGCAGTGCTCACGGACTAGCGAGCGGGTTGAAGGAGACCCAGTACTTC
TRBJ1-1,TRBD1,NA,TRBV27,CASSPKVWTGQGPGTEAFF,TGTGCCAGCAGTCCTAAAGTCTGGACGGGACAGGGCCCGGGGACTGAAGCTTTCTTT
TRBJ1-2,TRBD1,many,TRBV28,CASTTGVYGYTF,TGTGCCAGCACCACAGGGGTCTATGGCTACACCTTC
TRBJ1-2,NA,many,TRBV7-2,CASSSDGWGGADGYTF,TGTGCCAGCAGTTCCGACGGGTGGGGGGGCGCGGATGGCTACACCTTC
TRBJ2-1,TRBD2,few,TRBV14,CASSPWPAGGNNEQFF,TGTGCCAGCAGCCCCTGGCCCGCGGGGGGGAACAATGAGCAGTTCTTC
TRBJ2-7,TRBD2,many,TRBV19,CASSIAASGRASEQYF,TGTGCCAGTAGTATAGCGGCTAGCGGGAGGGCCTCCGAGCAGTACTTC
TRBJ1-1,NA,many,TRBV23-1,CASSMTEAFF,TGCGCCAGCAGCATGACAGAAGCTTTCTTT
TRBJ2-7,NA,many,TRBV27,CASSNTRHTLLDEQYF,TGTGCCAGCAGTAACACACGACATACTTTACTTGACGAGCAGTACTTC
TRBJ2-2,NA,many,TRBV6-4,CASSDAPDTGELFF,TGTGCCAGCAGTGACGCGCCGGACACCGGGGAGCTGTTTTTT
TRBJ1-2,TRBD1,NA,TRBV7-9,CASSYRTSAHSGGGYTF,TGTGCCAGCAGCTACCGCACTTCCGCTCATTCAGGGGGCGGCTACACCTTC
TRBJ2-7,TRBD2,many,TRBV6-6,CASSGLAVYEQYF,TGTGCCAGCAGTGGACTAGCGGTCTACGAGCAGTACTTC
TRBJ1-4,NA,medium-sized,TRBV19,CASSIGGLDNEKLFF,TGTGCCAGTAGTATAGGGGGGCTGGATAATGAAAAACTGTTTTTT
TRBJ1-5,TRBD1,many,TRBV2,CASTGTGYQPQHF,TGTGCCAGCACTGGGACAGGATATCAGCCCCAGCATTTT
TRBJ1-2,TRBD1,many,TRBV19,CASRGAYGYTF,TGTGCCAGCAGGGGGGCCTATGGCTACACCTTC
TRBJ2-5,TRBD1,many,TRBV5-8,CASSRDRGETQYF,TGTGCCAGCAGTCGGGACAGGGGGGAGACCCAGTACTTC
TRBJ1-3,TRBD1,many,TRBV9,CASSAPGTGRLSGNTIYF,TGTGCCAGCAGCGCTCCCGGGACAGGGCGTCTCTCTGGAAACACCATATATTTT
TRBJ2-7,TRBD2,many,TRBV28,CASSSGLAGESYEQYF,TGTGCCAGCAGCTCGGGACTAGCGGGAGAGTCCTACGAGCAGTACTTC
TRBJ1-1,NA,many,TRBV5-6,CASSALRTENTEAFF,TGTGCCAGCAGCGCCCTCAGAACAGAAAACACTGAAGCTTTCTTT
TRBJ1-3,NA,NA,TRBV30,CAWSVRRISGNTIYF,TGTGCCTGGAGTGTTAGGAGGATCTCTGGAAACACCATATATTTT
TRBJ1-5,TRBD1,many,TRBV19,CASKDHSRQGAYNQPQHF,TGTGCCAGTAAAGACCATTCCAGACAGGGGGCTTATAATCAGCCCCAGCATTTT
TRBJ2-3,TRBD1,many,TRBV5-6,CASSLDGTGGRFTDTQYF,TGTGCCAGCAGCTTGGACGGGACAGGGGGACGGTTCACAGATACGCAGTATTTT
TRBJ2-5,NA,many,TRBV9,CASSVGGRRETQYF,TGTGCCAGCAGCGTAGGGGGGCGCCGAGAGACCCAGTACTTC
TRBJ2-1,NA,many,TRBV30,CAWTQRWNEQFF,TGTGCCTGGACCCAGCGATGGAATGAGCAGTTCTTC
TRBJ2-3,NA,many,TRBV12-5,CASGLSDPSTDTQYF,TGTGCTAGTGGTTTAAGCGATCCTAGCACAGATACGCAGTATTTT
TRBJ2-7,NA,many,TRBV7-9,CASSLVWSYEQYF,TGTGCCAGCAGCTTAGTCTGGAGCTACGAGCAGTACTTC
TRBJ2-3,NA,many,TRBV5-4,CASSQEASVIDTQYF,TGTGCCAGCAGCCAGGAGGCTAGCGTGATAGATACGCAGTATTTT
TRBJ1-5,NA,many,TRBV6-1,CASSEGQVRPQHF,TGTGCCAGCAGTGAGGGGCAGGTGAGGCCCCAGCATTTT
TRBJ1-4,NA,many,TRBV7-2,CASSLTGMGEKLFF,TGTGCCAGCAGCTTAACGGGAATGGGTGAAAAACTGTTTTTT
TRBJ2-7,NA,many,TRBV7-2,CASSETPGASYEQYF,TGTGCCAGCAGCGAGACGCCAGGGGCCTCCTACGAGCAGTACTTC
TRBJ1-2,NA,many,TRBV11-1,CASSLDRTNYGYTF,TGTGCCAGCAGCTTAGACAGAACTAACTATGGCTACACCTTC
TRBJ2-3,NA,many,TRBV7-7,CASSPAGLSTDTQYF,TGTGCCAGCAGCCCCGCGGGACTCAGCACAGATACGCAGTATTTT
TRBJ2-4,TRBD1,many,TRBV28,CASSSQKQGLSNNIQYF,TGTGCCAGCAGCTCCCAAAAACAGGGGTTGTCCAACAACATTCAGTACTTC
TRBJ2-1,TRBD2,many,TRBV5-1,CASSHSGSSYNEQFF,TGCGCCAGCAGCCATAGCGGGAGCTCCTACAATGAGCAGTTCTTC